These 21 T cell receptor beta chains were all obtained from the same sample, sequenced in a study of blood T cell repertoires in COVID-19. TCRdb's table, derived via immunoSEQ multiplex PCR, lists solely in-frame clones and lacks some. The data show about 190,000 clones, roughly 80% seen once. Input material: peripheral blood. These receptors were taken from a man younger than 40 with active or convalescent COVID-19.

V gene TRBV11-3 combines with J gene TRBJ2-1; 7 nucleotides align to TRBD1. Germline CDR1 is SGHNT and CDR2 is YENEEA. The V segment lost 5 bases and the J segment 8 bases; nucleotides outside the gene matches: 6. This CDR3 is 13 amino acids long. The CDR3 DNA follows: TGTGCCAGCAGCCCCAGGGGGTCATATGAGCAGTTCTTC. Encoded protein: CASSPRGSYEQFF. Drawing the rest from reference TRBV11-3 and TRBJ2-1, the complete variable domain is EAGVVQSPRYKIIEKKQPVAFWCNPISGHNTLYWYLQNLGQGPELLIRYENEEAVDDSQLPKDRFSAERLKGVDSTLKIQPAELGDSAVYLCASSPRGSYEQFFGPGTRLTVL.

This chain joins TRBV10-3 and TRBJ2-3; the D gene is possibly TRBD2 (7 bases). The CDR3 length is 14 residues. The V gene lost 7 bases and the J gene lost 6 bases, with 17 bases spanning the gap. Germline values: CDR1 ENHRY, CDR2 SYGVKD. The CDR3 region has the DNA TGTGCCATCACCGAACGGGGGGCGGCGGATACGCAGTATTTT. Translation gives CAITERGAADTQYF.

This sequence joins TRBV5-6 and TRBJ2-1; D remains ambiguous. Germline V CDR1 and CDR2: SGHDT, YYEEEE. The CDR3 spans 13 residues. V lost 0 bases and J 4 bases, leaving 5 bases between the germline ends. Here the CDR3 DNA reads TGTGCCAGCAGCTTGGCCCAGTACAATGAGCAGTTCTTC. It yields the protein CASSLAQYNEQFF. Supplemented by reference TRBV5-6 and TRBJ2-1, the full variable domain reads DAGVTQSPTHLIKTRGQQVTLRCSPKSGHDTVSWYQQALGQGPQFIFQYYEEEERQRGNFPDRFSGHQFPNYSSELNVNALLLGDSALYLCASSLAQYNEQFFGPGTRLTVL.

The chain couples TRBV10-3 to TRBJ2-2, with TRBD1 identical over 8 bases. Per the germline V gene, CDR1 is ENHRY and CDR2 is SYGVKD. This CDR3 spans 14 amino acids. The junction had 4 bases not matched to a gene; V was cut back by 6 bases and J by 4 bases. In DNA form, the CDR3 reads TGTGCCATCAGGGACAGGGAGGTCACCGGGGAGCTGTTTTTT. Encoded protein: CAIRDREVTGELFF.

This clone was seen a single time. This sequence joins TRBV7-2 and TRBJ2-3; D gene unclear. Trimming removed 4 bases from V and 6 bases from J, with 8 bases in between. The germline gives CDR1 SGHTA, CDR2 FQGNSA. The CDR3 has 12 residues. DNA for the CDR3: TGTGCCAGCAGCTCCCTATGGGATACGCAGTATTTT. It encodes CASSSLWDTQYF.

Remarks on this clone: Other DNA sequences of this sample code for an identical CDR3. The chain employs TRBV25-1 and TRBJ1-2; 7 bases fit TRBD1. CDR3 length: 13 amino acids. V was pared by 7 bases and J by 0 bases, with 2 bases of the junction left unmatched. Per the germline V gene, CDR1 is MGHDK and CDR2 is SYGVNS. CDR3 sequence: CASTGGANYGYTF. The CDR3 DNA reads TGTGCCAGCACAGGGGGTGCTAACTATGGCTACACCTTC.

V and J are TRBV10-3 and TRBJ2-6; 11 nucleotides agree with TRBD1. The trim removed 2 bases at V and 3 bases at J, leaving 3 bases unmatched. In germline, CDR1 is ENHRY, CDR2 SYGVKD. The CDR3 spans 17 residues. CDR3 protein: CAISEGTGGYGANVLTF. DNA of the CDR3: TGTGCCATCAGTGAGGGGACAGGGGGTTATGGGGCCAACGTCCTGACTTTC.

This chain links TRBV13 with TRBJ2-2; 7 bases match TRBD2. The ends lost 5 bases at V and 5 bases at J; junction bases unmatched: 11. CDR3 size: 16 residues. Germline V lookup: CDR1 PRHDT, CDR2 FYEKMQ (reference sequence). CDR3 coding DNA: TGTGCCAGCAGCCCCCGACTAGCTCGAGAAACCGGGGAGCTGTTTTTT. Translated: CASSPRLARETGELFF.

This chain connects TRBV3-1 (or the pseudogene TRBV3-2) to TRBJ1-5; maybe TRBD1 (5 bases). Looked up from germline, CDR1 is LGHDT and CDR2 is YNNKEL (reference sequence). V dropped 2 bases and J dropped 2 bases, with 10 bases sitting between them. The CDR3 spans 15 residues. The CDR3 DNA reads TGTGCCAGCAGCCAAACATCGGGGGGCAATCAGCCCCAGCATTTT. This sequence encodes CASSQTSGGNQPQHF.

The chain couples TRBV11-2 to TRBJ1-2; 7 bases agree with TRBD1. V dropped 4 bases and J dropped 3; count of bases not matched to a gene: 2. The CDR3 has 13 amino acids. The V gene's germline CDR1 is SGHAT and CDR2 FQNNGV. CDR3 in amino acids: CASSYGQDYGYTF. The CDR3 region has the DNA TGTGCCAGCAGCTACGGACAGGACTATGGCTACACCTTC.

There are a few counts of this clone. The chain is built from TRBV25-1 and TRBJ1-1; TRBD1 matches 9 bases. Germline V lookup: CDR1 MGHDK, CDR2 SYGVNS. The length of the CDR3 is 15 residues. The V and J ends lost 4 bases and 8 bases, in that order; junction bases with no gene match: 11. CDR3 in amino acids: CASSGADRGFREAFF. The CDR3 nucleotides read TGTGCCAGCAGTGGGGCGGACAGGGGTTTTAGGGAAGCTTTCTTT.

The rearrangement uses TRBV6-2 or TRBV6-3 and TRBJ1-5; D is undetermined. The CDR3 covers 18 residues. CDR1 is MNHEY and CDR2 is SVGEGT in the germline V gene. Trimming removed 4 bases from V and 3 bases from J, with 22 bases in between. CDR3 sequence reads: CASSFSEFGGRLNQPQHF. CDR3 nucleotides: TGTGCCAGCAGTTTTAGCGAGTTCGGTGGACGGCTCAATCAGCCCCAGCATTTT.

The rearrangement joins TRBV27 to TRBJ2-7; 7 nucleotides align to TRBD2. Germline V lookup: CDR1 MNHEY, CDR2 SMNVEV (reference sequence). V shed 2 bases and J 0 bases; nucleotides not matched to a gene: 7. The CDR3 runs to 16 residues. CDR3 in amino acids: CASSLLAEVPSYEQYF. The CDR3 region has the DNA TGTGCCAGCAGTTTACTAGCGGAGGTCCCCTCCTACGAGCAGTACTTC.

The chain uses TRBV6-5 and TRBJ2-1; 9 bases map to TRBD2. CDR3 length equals 14 residues. CDR1 is MNHEY, CDR2 SVGAGI, per germline. The ends lost 5 bases at V and 3 bases at J; junction bases unmatched: 2. The CDR3 sequence is CASSSGGLYNEQFF. In nucleotides, the CDR3 is TGTGCCAGCAGTAGCGGGGGGCTCTACAATGAGCAGTTCTTC.

The CDR3 DNA sequence: TGTGCCAGCAGCCCCCGGGACAGCAGGGGAAAACTGTTTTTT. Its protein is CASSPRDSRGKLFF. The chain couples TRBV7-9 to TRBJ1-4; TRBD1 agrees at 7 bases. The CDR3 runs 14 residues. Per the germline V gene, CDR1 is SEHNR and CDR2 is FQNEAQ (reference sequence). Trimming cost V 5 bases and J 10 bases; bases outside gene matches: 10.

This clone was recorded only once. The J gene is TRBJ2-5, the V gene TRBV5-8, with D maybe TRBD2 (6 bases). CDR3 length equals 15 residues. CDR1 is SGHTS, CDR2 YDEGEE, per germline. The V gene lost 3 bases and the J gene lost 4 bases, with 16 bases spanning the gap. This CDR3 is CASSSTRGMRETQYF. As DNA, the CDR3 is TGTGCCAGCAGCTCTACACGGGGGATGCGAGAGACCCAGTACTTC.

CDR3 in amino acids: CATSWASHQPQHF. CDR3 nucleotide sequence: TGTGCCACCTCCTGGGCCAGTCATCAGCCCCAGCATTTT. The V call is TRBV19, the J call TRBJ1-5; the D is unclear. V lost 10 bases, J lost 5 bases, and 15 bases lay in between. The CDR3 contains 13 residues. Germline V lookup: CDR1 LNHDA, CDR2 SQIVND (reference sequence). The full variable domain, its missing parts supplied by reference TRBV19 and TRBJ1-5, is DGGITQSPKYLFRKEGQNVTLSCEQNLNHDAMYWYRQDPGQGLRLIYYSQIVNDFQKGDIAEGYSVSREKKESFPLTVTSAQKNPTAFYLCATSWASHQPQHFGDGTRLSIL.

The V call is TRBV5-1, the J call TRBJ1-1; D gene uncertain. The V and J ends lost 0 bases and 1 base respectively, with 13 bases between them. There are 16 residues in the CDR3. The germline gives CDR1 SGHRS, CDR2 YFSETQ. CDR3 DNA sequence: TGCGCCAGCAGCTTGGCCCCAACAGTCACGAACACTGAAGCTTTCTTT. Encoded protein: CASSLAPTVTNTEAFF.

The rearrangement uses TRBV15 and TRBJ1-3, with unresolved D. Germline V gene sequence: CDR1 LNHNV, CDR2 YYDKDF (reference sequence). The CDR3 runs 15 residues. Trimming removed 4 bases from V and 0 bases from J, with 10 bases in between. The CDR3 DNA follows: TGTGCCACCAGCATGCCCGGGTTCTCTGGAAACACCATATATTTT. Amino acid sequence: CATSMPGFSGNTIYF. The full variable domain, rest sourced from reference TRBV15 and TRBJ1-3, is DAMVIQNPRYQVTQFGKPVTLSCSQTLNHNVMYWYQQKSSQAPKLLFHYYDKDFNNEADTPDNFQSRRPNTSFCFLDIRSPGLGDTAMYLCATSMPGFSGNTIYFGEGSWLTVV.

This clone was seen just once. The V call is TRBV19, the J call TRBJ2-2, with 10 bases that match TRBD1. The germline CDR1 and CDR2 sequences are LNHDA and SQIVND (reference sequence). The CDR3 runs 16 residues. The junction had 6 bases not matched to a gene; V was cut back by 7 bases and J by 1 base. The CDR3 DNA reads as TGTGCCAGTACCAGACAGGGGGCGGGGAACACCGGGGAGCTGTTTTTT. Its translation: CASTRQGAGNTGELFF.

This chain links TRBV7-2 with TRBJ1-1; 7 bases are shared with TRBD1. The CDR3 consists of 13 residues. Losses at the gene ends were 5 bases for V and 4 bases for J; bases not matched to a gene: 4. The germline V gene has CDR1 SGHTA and CDR2 FQGNSA. Here the CDR3 DNA reads TGTGCCAGCAGCCAGACAGGGTTCACTGAAGCTTTCTTT. Translating it yields CASSQTGFTEAFF.